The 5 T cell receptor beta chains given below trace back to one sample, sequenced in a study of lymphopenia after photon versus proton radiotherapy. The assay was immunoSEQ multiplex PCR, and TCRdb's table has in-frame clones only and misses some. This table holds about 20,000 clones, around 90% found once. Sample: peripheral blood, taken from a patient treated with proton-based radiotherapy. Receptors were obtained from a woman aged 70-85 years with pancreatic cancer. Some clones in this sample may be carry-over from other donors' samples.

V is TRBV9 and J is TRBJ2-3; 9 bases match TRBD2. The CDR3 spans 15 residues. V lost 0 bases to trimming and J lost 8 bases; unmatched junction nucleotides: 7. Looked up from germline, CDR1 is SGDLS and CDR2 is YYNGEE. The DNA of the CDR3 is TGTGCCAGCAGCGTAGGTAGCGGGAGAGGGGGTACGCAGTATTTT. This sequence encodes CASSVGSGRGGTQYF.

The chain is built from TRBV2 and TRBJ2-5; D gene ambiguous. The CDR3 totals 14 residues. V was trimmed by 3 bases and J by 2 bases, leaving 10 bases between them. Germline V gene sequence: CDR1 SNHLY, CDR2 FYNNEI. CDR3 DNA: TGTGCCAGCAGTGAGTGGCAGAAACAAGAGACCCAGTACTTC. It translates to CASSEWQKQETQYF.

CDR3 protein: CAWSQQSDTEAFF. The CDR3 nucleotides read TGTGCCTGGAGTCAGCAGTCCGACACTGAAGCTTTCTTT. The V and J genes are TRBV30 and TRBJ1-1; D not certain. The V end lost 2 bases, the J end lost 3 bases, and 10 bases lay between the germline ends. The CDR3 spans 13 residues. Germline CDR1 GTSNPN, CDR2 SVGIG (reference sequence).

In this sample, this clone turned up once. In DNA form, the CDR3 reads TGCGCCAGCAGCTTGAGTAGGGTTATGCTAGCGGGAGGCAATGAGCAGTTCTTC. This translates into CASSLSRVMLAGGNEQFF. The chain links TRBV5-1 to TRBJ2-1; 11 bases fit TRBD2. The CDR3 length is 18 residues. Germline V CDR1 and CDR2: SGHRS, YFSETQ. V was pared by 1 base and J by 6 bases, with 12 bases of the junction left unmatched.

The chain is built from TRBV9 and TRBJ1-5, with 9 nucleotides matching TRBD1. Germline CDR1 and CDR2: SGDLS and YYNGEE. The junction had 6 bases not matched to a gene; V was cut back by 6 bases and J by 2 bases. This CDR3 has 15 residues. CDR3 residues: CASNGQGLGNQPQHF. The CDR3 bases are TGTGCCAGCAACGGACAGGGGTTGGGCAATCAGCCCCAGCATTTT.